The rows below give T cell receptor beta chains drawn from one sample of a study of OX40 agonist ivuxolimab in advanced cancers. The method was immunoSEQ multiplex PCR; TCRdb's version includes in-frame clones alone and lacks a portion of them. The sample consists of some 90,000 clones, more than 80% of them appearing once. The source was CD4+ or CD8+ T cells sorted from blood, collected in a trial of the OX40 agonist ivuxolimab. Receptors were obtained from an adult with an advanced solid tumor such as melanoma, head and neck, liver or kidney cancer. Each CDR3 is given with its conserved first and last residue. The D gene is left open where the match is weak. Clone size, where shown, is once, few, many, or a class for clones that have expanded.

>TRBV28|TRBD1|TRBJ1-2|few
CASRSTTGTGDYGYTF
TGTGCCAGCAGGTCGACAACCGGGACAGGCGATTATGGCTACACCTTC
>TRBV5-1|TRBD2|TRBJ2-3|NA
CASSLGDYQPDTQYF
TGCGCCAGCAGCTTGGGGGACTATCAACCAGATACGCAGTATTTT
>TRBV19|NA|TRBJ1-1|once
CASSITGNTEAFF
TGTGCCAGTAGTATAACAGGGAACACTGAAGCTTTCTTT
>TRBV18|NA|TRBJ1-2|NA
CASSPPGTPPYGYTF
TGTGCCAGCTCACCTCCCGGGACGCCCCCCTACGGCTACACCTTC
>TRBV5-4|TRBD2|TRBJ2-1|NA
CASSLAAGGGYNEQFF
TGTGCCAGCAGCTTGGCGGCGGGAGGGGGCTACAATGAGCAGTTCTTC
>TRBV11-2|TRBD2|TRBJ2-1|NA
CASSLGRLAGDNEQFF
TGTGCCAGCAGCTTAGGCCGACTAGCGGGAGACAATGAGCAGTTCTTC
>TRBV6-5|NA|TRBJ1-1|NA
CASSTGANTEAFF
TGTGCCAGCAGTACCGGGGCGAACACTGAAGCTTTCTTT
>TRBV9|TRBD2|TRBJ2-3|NA
CASSWTSPTDTQYF
TGTGCCAGCAGCTGGACTAGCCCCACAGATACGCAGTATTTT
>TRBV28|TRBD2|TRBJ2-4|NA
CASSWGGTQNIQYF
TGTGCCAGCAGTTGGGGGGGGACCCAAAACATTCAGTACTTC
>TRBV28|NA|TRBJ1-5|once
CASSGPTVYSNQPQHF
TGTGCCAGCAGTGGGCCGACAGTTTATAGCAATCAGCCCCAGCATTTT
>TRBV30|NA|TRBJ1-3|NA
CAWKPNSGNTIYF
TGTGCCTGGAAACCCAACTCTGGAAACACCATATATTTT